The 3 T cell receptor beta chains reported below all come from one sample, sequenced in a study of patients and donors after allogeneic stem cell transplantation (dated by TCRdb to 2018 to 2020). The protocol used for the library was RT-PCR. Sequencing took place on a NextSeq 550. In TCRdb, the public reads were trimmed at Q25 with fastp and aligned with MiXCR, with productive beta chains retained. Identical CDR3 proteins give one entry, which carries the most common genes and DNA. Present in this sample are 800,000 to 1,000,000 distinct CDR3 sequences, around 17% of which were seen just once. Jointly, the top ten make up 6% of the sample. Sequenced material: blood, either unsorted or a sorted T cell fraction (not recorded which). These receptors all come from a human donor who was either an allogeneic HSCT recipient or a stem cell or donor lymphocyte infusion donor (not recorded which). It is not recorded whose cells these are; they may come from a transplant donor.

There are a few counts of this clonotype. The chain recombines TRBV6-5 with TRBJ1-1; D remains unclear. The CDR3 has 14 residues. The V end lost 2 bases, the J end lost 4 bases, and 11 bases lay between the germline ends. The germline gives CDR1 MNHEY, CDR2 SVGAGI. The CDR3, as DNA: TGTGCCAGCAGTTACGAGGGAAGGACCACTGAAGCTTTCTTT. Residues: CASSYEGRTTEAFF.

J is TRBJ2-3 and V is TRBV5-1, with D tentatively TRBD1 or TRBD2 (5 bases each). V was clipped by 1 base and J by 0 bases, with 12 bases between them. The germline gives CDR1 SGHRS, CDR2 YFSETQ. The CDR3 sequence is 16 residues long. This chain's CDR3 is CASSLRGDASTDTQYF. CDR3 bases: TGCGCCAGCAGCTTGCGTGGGGACGCTAGCACAGATACGCAGTATTTT. The full variable domain, rest sourced from reference TRBV5-1 and TRBJ2-3, is KAGVTQTPRYLIKTRGQQVTLSCSPISGHRSVSWYQQTPGQGLQFLFEYFSETQRNKGNFPGRFSGRQFSNSRSEMNVSTLELGDSALYLCASSLRGDASTDTQYFGPGTRLTVL.

The V and J genes are TRBV7-2 and TRBJ2-1; 15 positions match TRBD2. Per the germline V gene, CDR1 is SGHTA and CDR2 is FQGNSA. The CDR3 is 17 residues long. V lost 4 bases and J lost 3; bases outside the gene matches: 4. The CDR3 region is CASSWGLAGGVYNEQFF. The CDR3 DNA reads TGTGCCAGCAGCTGGGGACTAGCGGGAGGCGTCTACAATGAGCAGTTCTTC. The whole variable domain, remainder taken from reference TRBV7-2 and TRBJ2-1, is GAGVSQSPSNKVTEKGKDVELRCDPISGHTALYWYRQSLGQGLEFLIYFQGNSAPDKSGLPSDRFSAERTGGSVSTLTIQRTQQEDSAVYLCASSWGLAGGVYNEQFFGPGTRLTVL.